This entry lists 17 T cell receptor beta chains sequenced from one sample in a study of human T cells and chemical hapten exposure. Using its own MiXCR run on the RACE reads, TCRdb lists one record per CDR3 protein. The data contain 65,000 to 95,000 distinct CDR3 sequences, about 6.3% of them singletons. Noted time point: patch test 2, 6 weeks after DPC sensitization. Specified treatment: therapeutic diphenylcyclopropenone sensitization with weekly scalp DPC. The sequencing used whole blood, collected in connection with sensitization to the hapten diphenylcyclopropenone (DPC). All receptors come from a woman younger than 45 with alopecia areata. Some clones in this sample may be carry-over from other donors' samples.

This clonotype was observed a few times. The chain couples TRBV5-1 to TRBJ2-1; 11 nucleotides agree with TRBD2. This CDR3 spans 13 amino acids. Trimming cost V 0 bases and J 13 bases; bases outside gene matches: 3. Germline V gene lookup returns CDR1 SGHRS and CDR2 YFSETQ. This CDR3 is CASSLDLAGGQFF. The CDR3 DNA follows: TGCGCCAGCAGCTTGGATCTAGCGGGGGGTCAGTTCTTC.

At least ten counts were recorded for this clonotype. V usage is TRBV7-2 and J usage is TRBJ1-2; a weak D match, TRBD1 (6 bases). In germline, CDR1 is SGHTA, CDR2 FQGNSA. Trimming removed 4 bases at V and 7 bases at J, with 13 bases between. This CDR3 spans 13 amino acids. The CDR3 nucleotides read TGTGCCAGCAGCTCCTGGAACAGGGTTGGCTACACCTTC. Encoded protein: CASSSWNRVGYTF. The full variable domain, with the rest looked up from reference TRBV7-2 and TRBJ1-2, is GAGVSQSPSNKVTEKGKDVELRCDPISGHTALYWYRQSLGQGLEFLIYFQGNSAPDKSGLPSDRFSAERTGGSVSTLTIQRTQQEDSAVYLCASSSWNRVGYTFGSGTRLTVV.

The table lists this clonotype with a few counts. V and J are TRBV5-1 and TRBJ2-3; tentatively, D is TRBD2 (5 bases). The CDR3 extends over 15 amino acids. Germline V gene lookup returns CDR1 SGHRS and CDR2 YFSETQ. Trimming shortened V by 0 bases and J by 3 bases, and 11 bases separated the two germline ends. DNA for the CDR3: TGCGCCAGCAGCTTGGAATCGGGGTCGACAGATACGCAGTATTTT. Its protein is CASSLESGSTDTQYF.

This clonotype was seen a few times. The chain links TRBV7-8 to TRBJ1-3; D uncertain. This CDR3 spans 15 amino acids. Trimming shortened V by 0 bases and J by 0 bases, and 6 bases separated the two germline ends. Per germline, CDR1 SGHVS and CDR2 FQNEAQ. DNA for the CDR3: TGTGCCAGCAGCTTAGCAACAGACTCTGGAAACACCATATATTTT. Translation gives CASSLATDSGNTIYF.

In this sample, this clonotype turned up many times. The V gene is TRBV7-6, the J gene TRBJ1-3; D remains ambiguous. CDR1 SGHVS and CDR2 FNYEAQ come from the germline V gene. CDR3 length: 15 amino acids. The germline V and J ends were trimmed by 3 bases and 4 bases, with 13 bases remaining between them. The CDR3 nucleotides are TGTGCCAGCAGCTTTGACCCAAAACCCGGAAACACCATATATTTT. It encodes CASSFDPKPGNTIYF.

This clonotype was found a few times. The chain recombines TRBV18 with TRBJ2-5, with 7 nucleotides matching TRBD1. The CDR3 consists of 15 residues. V was pared by 3 bases and J by 4 bases, with 8 bases of the junction left unmatched. CDR1 is KGHSH and CDR2 is LQKENI in the germline V gene. CDR3 nucleotides: TGTGCCAGCTCACCGCAAGTATCAGGGGGAGAGACCCAGTACTTC. Translation: CASSPQVSGGETQYF.

This clonotype was counted a few times. The chain employs TRBV30 and TRBJ2-3, with 8 positions matching TRBD1. The CDR3 extends over 15 amino acids. The trim removed 3 bases at V and 4 bases at J, leaving 9 bases unmatched. From germline, CDR1 is GTSNPN and CDR2 SVGIG (reference sequence). CDR3 coding DNA: TGTGCCTGGAGAAGCAGGGGGCGGCGGCCAGATACGCAGTATTTT. Protein: CAWRSRGRRPDTQYF.

Ten or more counts support this clonotype. This chain links TRBV2 with TRBJ1-1; tentatively, D is TRBD1 (6 bases). V lost 6 bases to trimming and J lost 4 bases, with 15 bases between them. The CDR3 length is 14 residues. Germline CDR1 reads SNHLY; CDR2 reads FYNNEI. CDR3 residues: CASSLLRGPTEAFF. The CDR3 DNA follows: TGTGCCAGCAGCCTACTCAGGGGTCCCACTGAAGCTTTCTTT.

Many counts were recorded for this clonotype. This sequence joins TRBV6-5 and TRBJ1-4; D is perhaps TRBD1 (5 bases). The CDR3 loop spans 16 amino acids. Germline lookup yields CDR1 MNHEY and CDR2 SVGAGI. V gave up 6 bases and J gave up 0 bases, with 14 bases separating them. CDR3 bases: TGTGCCAGCAGAGTCAGGGTGGGCGCAACTAATGAAAAACTGTTTTTT. This translates into CASRVRVGATNEKLFF.

This clonotype was found a few times. V is TRBV5-1 and J is TRBJ2-5, with 8 bases aligning to TRBD1. The CDR3 contains 19 residues. In germline, CDR1 is SGHRS, CDR2 YFSETQ. Trimming cost V 2 bases and J 0 bases; bases outside gene matches: 15. CDR3 bases: TGCGCCAGCAGCTTTGACGGTATTGGGACAGGCATCTACCAAGAGACCCAGTACTTC. Its translation: CASSFDGIGTGIYQETQYF.

The chain has TRBV6-1 and TRBJ1-6; D is undetermined. V shed 7 bases and J shed 6 bases, with 16 bases lying between them. Germline-derived CDR1 and CDR2 are MNHNS and SASEGT. The CDR3 spans 15 residues. The CDR3, as DNA: TGTGCCAGCACCTCTGGGCCCGCTGCTAATTCACCCCTCCACTTT. It encodes CASTSGPAANSPLHF.

This clonotype was seen repeatedly, ten times or more. The chain carries TRBV27 and TRBJ1-5; tentatively, D is TRBD1 (5 bases). Between the trimmed V and J ends, which lost 0 bases and 7 bases, there was a span of 10 bases. The CDR3 totals 14 residues. From germline, CDR1 is MNHEY and CDR2 SMNVEV (reference sequence). CDR3 coding DNA: TGTGCCAGCAGTTTATCGTCCGGGACCCAGCCCCAGCATTTT. It is translated as CASSLSSGTQPQHF.

Points on this clonotype: A much more abundant neighbour one base away suggests this may be a read error. V usage is TRBV27 and J usage is TRBJ1-1; 7 nucleotides agree with TRBD1. The CDR3 is 13 amino acids. Germline assignment: CDR1 MNHEY and CDR2 SMNVEV (reference sequence). After removal of 5 bases from V and 4 bases from J, the junction contained 4 bases not matched to a gene. In DNA, the CDR3 is TGTGCCAGCAGTATGCAGGGGGGCACTGAAGCTTTCTTT. It yields the protein CASSMQGGTEAFF.

This clonotype was picked up many times. J is TRBJ2-7 and V is TRBV9, with 7 bases fitting TRBD1. The germline CDR1 and CDR2 sequences are SGDLS and YYNGEE. V was pared by 1 base and J by 0 bases, with 7 bases of the junction left unmatched. The CDR3 has 16 amino acids. The CDR3: CASSVTSTGNSYEQYF. DNA for the CDR3: TGTGCCAGCAGCGTAACTTCGACAGGGAACTCCTACGAGCAGTACTTC.

This clonotype was seen repeatedly, ten times or more. The chain uses TRBV2 and TRBJ1-6, with D perhaps TRBD1 (5 bases). The germline V gene has CDR1 SNHLY and CDR2 FYNNEI. The CDR3 length is 15 residues. The V and J ends lost 5 bases and 0 bases respectively, with 8 bases between them. DNA of the CDR3: TGTGCCAGCAGTCTACAGGACTCCTATAATTCACCCCTCCACTTT. Encoded protein: CASSLQDSYNSPLHF.

This clonotype occurred a few times. The chain carries TRBV5-1 and TRBJ2-3; D remains ambiguous. From germline, CDR1 is SGHRS and CDR2 YFSETQ. Trimming left V 0 bases short and J 0 bases short, with 8 bases between. The CDR3 has 15 residues. In nucleotides, the CDR3 is TGCGCCAGCAGCTTGGGAGCAGTTAGCACAGATACGCAGTATTTT. Its translation: CASSLGAVSTDTQYF.

This clonotype was observed at least ten times. The rearrangement uses TRBV15 and TRBJ2-7; unclear D gene. The CDR3 totals 15 residues. V was pared by 0 bases and J by 1 base, with 10 bases between. CDR1 LNHNV and CDR2 YYDKDF come from the germline V gene (reference sequence). DNA of the CDR3: TGTGCCACCAGCAGAGATAGGAGAAGTTCCTACGAGCAGTACTTC. Encoded protein: CATSRDRRSSYEQYF.